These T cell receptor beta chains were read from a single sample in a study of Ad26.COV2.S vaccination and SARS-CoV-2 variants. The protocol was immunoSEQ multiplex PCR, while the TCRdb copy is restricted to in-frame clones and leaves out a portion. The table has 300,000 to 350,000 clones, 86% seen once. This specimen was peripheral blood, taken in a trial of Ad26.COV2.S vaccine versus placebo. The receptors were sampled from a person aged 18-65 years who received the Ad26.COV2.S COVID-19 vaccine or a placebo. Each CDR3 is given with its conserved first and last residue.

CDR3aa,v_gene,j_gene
CASSLGLAGETQYF,TRBV5-1,TRBJ2-5
CASSQGSPGETQYF,TRBV3-1/TRBV3-2,TRBJ2-5
CAISGHRGNGGNTIYF,TRBV10-3,TRBJ1-3
CATSDFVGEKLFF,TRBV24-1,TRBJ1-4
CATQGAGGYTF,TRBV29-1,TRBJ1-2
CASSLPVLAVFSGANVLTF,TRBV28,TRBJ2-6
CASTNTGLSPSFF,TRBV19,TRBJ1-1
CASSRTALNTEAFF,TRBV5-4,TRBJ1-1
CASRETGNQPQHF,TRBV28,TRBJ1-5
CASSISGTGHNEQFF,TRBV5-1,TRBJ2-1
CASSPIRGQQYF,TRBV7-2,TRBJ2-7
CASSYYRTGETQYF,TRBV6-2/TRBV6-3,TRBJ2-5
CASSQFTRSYSGNTIYF,TRBV4-3,TRBJ1-3
CASSGGGTYEQYF,TRBV27,TRBJ2-7
CASTGTGTGAGNQPQHF,TRBV28,TRBJ1-5
CASRRTSGGQTDTQYF,TRBV7-9,TRBJ2-3
CAWSSPPTDTQYF,TRBV30,TRBJ2-3